What follows are 6 T cell receptor beta chains derived from one specimen sequenced in a study of spatial heterogeneity in lung cancer. Time point noted: sample taken at primary tumor resection. TCRdb independently ran MiXCR on the 5' RACE reads; one entry per CDR3 protein. The sample comprises fewer than 45,000 distinct CDR3 sequences, roughly 7.2% of which are singletons, and 29% rests with the top ten. Here the sequenced sample was PBMCs, taken at surgery. The receptors were gathered from a female donor with early-stage non-small cell lung cancer.

This clonotype was counted many times. The junction departs from germline at one end; a sequencing error may be responsible. The rearrangement uses TRBV18 and TRBJ2-3; 9 bases map to TRBD2. CDR3 size: 13 residues. Germline assignment: CDR1 KGHSH and CDR2 LQKENI. CDR3 sequence: CASSPRASGVGYF. The CDR3 bases are TGTGCCAGTTCACCCCGGGCTAGCGGGGTAGGGTATTTT.

This rearrangement joins TRBV20-1 to TRBJ2-4; 9 bases are a match to TRBD1. V was pared by 6 bases and J by 6 bases, with 6 bases of the junction left unmatched. Per the germline V gene, CDR1 is DFQATT and CDR2 is SNEGSKA (reference sequence). This CDR3 region has 13 residues. DNA of the CDR3: TGCAGTGCCGCGGAGGGACAGGGAAACATTCAGTACTTC. This sequence encodes CSAAEGQGNIQYF.

This clonotype came up many times. The CDR3 sequence: CASTLTGGADTIYF. The DNA for the CDR3 is TGTGCCAGCACCCTGACAGGGGGCGCGGACACCATATATTTT. V and J are TRBV2 and TRBJ1-3, with 10 bases aligning to TRBD1. The germline CDR1 and CDR2 sequences are SNHLY and FYNNEI. The trim removed 7 bases at V and 8 bases at J, leaving 8 bases unmatched. This CDR3 is 14 amino acids long.

The chain combines TRBV20-1 with TRBJ2-3; 10 positions agree with TRBD2. The trim removed 6 bases at V and 2 bases at J, leaving 5 bases unmatched. The length of the CDR3 is 14 residues. Germline-derived CDR1 and CDR2 are DFQATT and SNEGSKA (reference sequence). The CDR3 sequence: CSAISGGVTDTQYF. As DNA, the CDR3 is TGCAGTGCCATCAGCGGGGGGGTCACAGATACGCAGTATTTT.

The genes are TRBV2 and TRBJ1-1; 9 bases fit TRBD1. This CDR3 contains 15 residues. The V segment lost 6 bases and the J segment 4 bases; nucleotides outside the gene matches: 9. Germline V lookup: CDR1 SNHLY, CDR2 FYNNEI. The CDR3 is CASSRDRVVGTEAFF. The CDR3 coding sequence is TGTGCCAGCAGCCGGGACAGGGTCGTCGGCACTGAAGCTTTCTTT.

This clonotype is labeled as medium-sized. The chain joins TRBV24-1 to TRBJ2-3; D is uncertain. This CDR3 is 14 amino acids long. Germline lookup yields CDR1 KGHDR and CDR2 SFDVKD. Trimming removed 2 bases at V and 5 bases at J, with 10 bases between. The CDR3 sequence is CATSDSASGDTQYF. DNA for the CDR3: TGTGCCACCAGTGATTCCGCGTCGGGAGATACGCAGTATTTT.